Here is one TCR beta chain with its context. Each donor was a healthy Caucasian. This sample stems from a study of identical twins. V gave up 3 bases and J gave up 6 bases, with 16 bases separating them. CDR1 SGDLS and CDR2 YYNGEE come from the germline V gene. The CDR3 is made up of 15 amino acids. A universal primer site was created by template switching, with the cDNA bearing unique molecular identifiers. TCRdb independently ran MiXCR on the 5' RACE reads; one entry per CDR3 protein. The data hold about 1.7 million distinct CDR3 sequences, with 32% observed a single time. This receptor was obtained from a newborn girl in good health. This sequence joins TRBV9 and TRBJ1-5; TRBD1 might be the D (5 bases). Input material: cord blood. The CDR3 coding sequence is TGTGCCAGCAGCGAAAGAGAGGGAAGGGGTCAGCCCCAGCATTTT. Translation gives CASSEREGRGQPQHF.